This record concerns one T cell receptor (beta chain) sequence. This receptor's antigen is unknown. The sample holds no much larger clone one base away, and base qualities are not on file. This record belongs to a study of cytomegalovirus exposure and HLA in healthy donors (dated by TCRdb to the late 2010s). Background for the entire study: An earlier analysis of several hundred of the donors reported 250 to 300 Gb of sequence data and about 100 million unique TCR beta sequences from 150 million to 200 million T cells. Using immunosequencing, the study profiled T cell repertoires from 500 to 800 subjects and related those repertoires to cytomegalovirus serostatus. On average, roughly 250,000 unique TCR beta nucleotide sequences were sequenced per donor among 398 genotyped donors of the cohort, with around 19% of those sequences being non-productive. Typing coverage varied by locus: about 629-630 donors for A, B, C, DRB1 and DQB1; approximately 560 for DQA1; more than 600 for DPA1; 450 to 480 for DPB1. The study was designed to test whether signatures of past pathogen exposure could be identified by cataloging public T cell receptors. A later genetic analysis used genome-wide SNP genotypes for about 55% of the 666 donors, treating that subset as a discovery cohort. The study combined high-throughput TCR immunosequencing, statistical association of individual TCRs with disease status, and machine learning to predict cytomegalovirus infection status. In a later analysis, previously published TCR beta repertoires from 670 or so donors were re-analyzed and high-resolution HLA genotyping was added so that TCR occurrence patterns could be studied. The genetic ancestry cluster associated with self-reported Caucasian donors included over 80% of the 300 to 400 genotyped donors. An earlier analysis of 500 to 750 of the donors applied high-throughput TCR beta sequencing to assess whether each TCR beta V gene segment acted as functional or pseudogenic. A separate validation cohort of roughly 110 different subjects was used in addition to the roughly 670-subject first cohort. Every repertoire in the discovery cohort had been generated on one and the same sequencing platform. Alongside the repertoire data, information on donor age, sex, ethnicity and CMV serostatus was compiled. Because of strong linkage in the cohort, a few DR-DQ haplotypes were treated as single units for association and clustering. An early release covering 550 to 700 HLA-typed donors comprised approximately 300 gigabases of sequencing data and around 80 million unique TCR sequences. Class I and class II HLA loci were covered by the typing at four-digit resolution. The later analysis used no new phenotypic data to find candidate immune exposures, relying instead on TCR beta sequences and their occurrence across donors.

V loses 5 bases, J loses 6 bases, and the germline ends lie 11 bases apart. The germline V gene (reference sequence) provides CDR1 GTSNPN and CDR2 SVGIG. The CDR3 runs 11 amino acids, cysteine and phenylalanine included. The entry retains the CDR3 DNA only, 33 bases that are in frame from base 1. The cohort was made up of several hundred healthy bone marrow donors. At the time of sampling, every cohort member was nominally healthy, though immune exposures that went unrecorded were likely present. The donor tested CMV seronegative and was one of the 352 seronegative cohort members. Each donor provided a peripheral blood sample, and peripheral blood mononuclear cells were used for TCR beta sequencing. Genomic DNA extraction from the blood cell samples was performed with the Qiagen DNeasy Blood Extraction Kit. Here is what the overall study found, with its caveats: Because HLA typing was missing for some donors at each locus, association tests included only the typed subset. When HLA alleles, especially DR and DQ, strongly co-occurred, attributing TCR associations to individual alleles was difficult. A cluster of highly shared sequence variants was judged likely to represent a technical artifact of the sequencing pipeline. A further reported finding was that TCR beta sequences accurately predicted the HLA-A and HLA-B alleles for most subjects in the first cohort. According to a later analysis, most CMV-associated TCR beta chains appeared to be HLA-restricted, and the HLA associations seemed to be driven largely by CMV exposure. In a later analysis, the rate of TCR association differed among HLA loci, with DRB1 alleles having the most associated TCRs and HLA-C alleles having the fewest. Linkage disequilibrium might explain the correlated functional status among segregating V segments, but an unknown experimental factor could not be excluded. The cohort was sequenced for TCR beta chains only, and without alpha or paired-chain data the features that could be detected were limited. In vitro tests confirmed that a few of the cytomegalovirus-associated TCR beta chains recognize cytomegalovirus antigens. It was suggested by the authors that the approach could potentially be generalized to other disease states and immunological phenotypes. In a later analysis, HLA-associated TCR beta chains were found to be more clonally expanded and to have lower generation probabilities than equally common non-associated chains. A later genetic analysis reported fewer N-insertions in productive TCRs among donors in an Asian-associated ancestry cluster than the roughly 620-donor mean. Because the 87-base-pair reads could not distinguish some IMGT-functional V segments, including TRBV6-2 and TRBV6-3, those segments were excluded. CMV serostatus was the only immune exposure information available for the cohort. Around 16 rarely observed V segments, including chromosome 9 orphons, were excluded from the earlier analysis of a few hundred of the donors because counts were too low. Several of the top co-occurrence clusters appeared to be linked to parvovirus B19, influenza, CMV and Epstein-Barr virus, according to a later analysis. In a later genetic analysis, a missense DCLRE1C variant was associated with V-gene and J-gene trimming of TCR beta chains, and the association was replicated in an independent cohort. Cytomegalovirus status was reported to be diagnosed by the classifier with high specificity and sensitivity in both the original and validation cohorts. A later analysis associated 15,000 to 20,000 TCR beta sequences with specific HLA alleles at a false discovery rate of 0.05. Most TCR sequences were observed very rarely across donors, whereas some public TCRs were present in many individuals. In an earlier analysis of about 550 of the donors, most TCR beta V segments were observed in productive rearrangements about 90% or about 30% of the time, broadly matching IMGT annotations. The study gave a list of 150 to 200 TCR beta chains associated with cytomegalovirus. Roughly uniform sequencing depth across donors was assumed in presence/absence analyses, although this assumption may not hold.

Library preparation was by the immunoSEQ multiplex PCR assay. The multiplex PCR relied on a mix of 60 forward primers for TCR Vbeta segments and 13 reverse primers for TCR Jbeta segments. The CDR3 region of rearranged TCR beta genes was amplified from genomic DNA by a multiplex PCR assay. The Illumina HiSeq System was used to sequence the amplified TCR beta libraries as 87-base-pair reads. The paper's data handling went like this. A later analysis counted some 74 million unique TCR beta chains across the 690 or so repertoires, and around 9.9 million of these chains were shared by at least two donors. Raw reads were error-corrected and collapsed into unique sequences by a nearest-neighbor algorithm in which closely related sequences were merged to remove PCR and sequencing errors. To assign V, D and J gene segments, CDR3 sequences were aligned to IMGT reference sequences. For a sequence to be retained, a match of at least six nucleotides to both a V gene segment and a J gene segment was required. Rearrangements were called productive when the CDR3 lacked stop codons and stayed in frame with V and J; all others were non-productive. CDR3 was defined according to IMGT convention as the region running from the second conserved V-encoded cysteine to the conserved J-encoded phenylalanine. The earlier analysis of 450 to 750 of the donors excluded any sequence lacking an unambiguous match to a single V gene segment. An earlier analysis of 500 to 600 of the donors classified V segments as functional when productive rearrangements were above 56.7% and as segregating when the standard deviation between donors was above 5%. To diagnose cytomegalovirus status from the catalog of TCR beta chain sequences, a statistical classification framework was built. In a later analysis, V and J genes were assigned by comparing TCR nucleotide sequences against IMGT/GENE-DB human TR gene sequences. In a later analysis, CDR3 sequences and most-parsimonious VDJ recombination scenarios were assigned using the TCRdist pipeline. A later analysis defined each TCR beta chain by its CDR3 amino acid sequence plus V-gene family, and excluded reads lacking a unique V-gene family. To address suspected cross-contamination and a sequencing artifact, a later analysis removed over 500 highly shared, low-generation-probability nucleotide sequences. A later analysis calculated a clonal expansion index for each public chain from normalized within-repertoire ranks of inferred template counts. A later analysis computed generation probabilities with a VDJ recombination model fitted to out-of-frame rearrangements, and checked the results against IGoR. In a later analysis, hypergeometric tests were used to score TCR-TCR, TCR-HLA and TCR-CMV co-occurrence, with a repertoire-size bias correction applied to TCR pairs. To estimate false discovery rates, a later analysis permuted the HLA or CMV assignments 20 times. A later analysis grouped co-occurring TCRs with DBSCAN, adding TCRdist sequence similarity when clustering within HLA-allele-positive subsets. For co-occurrence clustering, repertoires with fewer than 30,000 or more than 120,000 public chains were excluded, along with several repertoires with anomalous nucleotide sharing. TCRdb mirrors the immuneACCESS table, restricted to in-frame sequences. Some clones are absent from its copies; in checked studies, under half trace to an unresolved V gene, and the reason for the others is unknown. The DNA gave D and trimming, while V, J and clone size come from that table. The sample has 100,000 or so clones on record, approximately 85% of them singletons. The ten largest clones represent about 3.9% of the sample.

Sequenced sample: PBMCs. The origin of this receptor is a man in his thirties or forties in good health and CMV-seronegative. Rearrangement joined TRBV30 to TRBJ2-7, and the D gene may be TRBD1, 6 bases matching. Read as DNA, the sequence is TGTGCCTGGGGCAGGGGTAGCGAGCAGTACTTC. This encodes CAWGRGSEQYF.